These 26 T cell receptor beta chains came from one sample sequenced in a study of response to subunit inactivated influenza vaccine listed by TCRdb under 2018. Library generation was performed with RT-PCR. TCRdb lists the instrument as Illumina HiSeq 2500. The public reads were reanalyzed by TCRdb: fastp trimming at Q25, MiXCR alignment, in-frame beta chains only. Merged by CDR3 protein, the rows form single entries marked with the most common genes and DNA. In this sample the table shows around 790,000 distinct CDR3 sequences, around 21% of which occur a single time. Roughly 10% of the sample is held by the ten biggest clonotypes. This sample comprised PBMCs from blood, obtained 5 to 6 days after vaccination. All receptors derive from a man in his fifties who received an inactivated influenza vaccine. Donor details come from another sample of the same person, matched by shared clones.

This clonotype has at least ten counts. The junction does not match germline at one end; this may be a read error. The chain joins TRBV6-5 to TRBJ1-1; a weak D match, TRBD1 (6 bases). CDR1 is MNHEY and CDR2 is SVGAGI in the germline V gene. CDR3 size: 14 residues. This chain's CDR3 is CASSYSRGNTEAFF. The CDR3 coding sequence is TGCGCCAGCAGCTACAGCAGGGGGAACACTGAAGCTTTCTTT.

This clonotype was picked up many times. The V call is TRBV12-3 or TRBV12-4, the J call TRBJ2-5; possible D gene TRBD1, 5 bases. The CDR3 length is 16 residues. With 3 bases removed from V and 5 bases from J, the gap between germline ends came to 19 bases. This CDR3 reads CASSFARTQNVETQYF. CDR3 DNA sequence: TGTGCCAGCAGTTTCGCTAGGACACAGAATGTGGAGACCCAGTACTTC.

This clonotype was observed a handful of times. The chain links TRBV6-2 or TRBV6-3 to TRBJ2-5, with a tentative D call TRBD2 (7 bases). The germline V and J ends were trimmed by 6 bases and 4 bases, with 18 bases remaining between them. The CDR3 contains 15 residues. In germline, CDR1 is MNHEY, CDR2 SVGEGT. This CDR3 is CASRRLGGDRETQYF. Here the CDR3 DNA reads TGTGCCAGCAGACGACTAGGGGGGGATAGAGAGACCCAGTACTTC.

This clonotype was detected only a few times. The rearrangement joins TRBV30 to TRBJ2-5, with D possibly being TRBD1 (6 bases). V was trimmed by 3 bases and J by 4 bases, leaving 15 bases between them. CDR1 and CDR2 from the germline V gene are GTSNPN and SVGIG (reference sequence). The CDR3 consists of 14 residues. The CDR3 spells CAWRDRGVSETQYF. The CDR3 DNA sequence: TGTGCCTGGAGGGACAGAGGGGTCTCAGAGACCCAGTACTTC. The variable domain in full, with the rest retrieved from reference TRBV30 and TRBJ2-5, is SQTIHQWPATLVQPVGSPLSLECTVEGTSNPNLYWYRQAAGRGLQLLFYSVGIGQISSEVPQNLSASRPQDRQFILSSKKLLLSDSGFYLCAWRDRGVSETQYFGPGTRLLVL.

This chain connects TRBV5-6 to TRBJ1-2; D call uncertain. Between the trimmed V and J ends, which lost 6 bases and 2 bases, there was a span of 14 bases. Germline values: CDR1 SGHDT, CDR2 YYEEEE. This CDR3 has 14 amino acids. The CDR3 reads CASNLPGANYGYTF. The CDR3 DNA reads TGTGCCAGCAACCTGCCGGGAGCGAACTATGGCTACACCTTC. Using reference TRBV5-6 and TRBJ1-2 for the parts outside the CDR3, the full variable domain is DAGVTQSPTHLIKTRGQQVTLRCSPKSGHDTVSWYQQALGQGPQFIFQYYEEEERQRGNFPDRFSGHQFPNYSSELNVNALLLGDSALYLCASNLPGANYGYTFGSGTRLTVV.

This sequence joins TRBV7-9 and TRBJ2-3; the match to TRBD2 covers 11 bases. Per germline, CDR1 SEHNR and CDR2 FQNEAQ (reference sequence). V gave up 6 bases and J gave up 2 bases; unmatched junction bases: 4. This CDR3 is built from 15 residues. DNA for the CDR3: TGTGCCAGCAGGTCGGGACTAGCGGACACAGATACGCAGTATTTT. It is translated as CASRSGLADTDTQYF.

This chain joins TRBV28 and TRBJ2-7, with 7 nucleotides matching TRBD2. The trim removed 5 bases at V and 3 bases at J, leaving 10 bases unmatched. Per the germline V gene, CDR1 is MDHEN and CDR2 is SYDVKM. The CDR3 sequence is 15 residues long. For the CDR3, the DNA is TGTGCCAGCAGTGGTGGGGGGGACCCCGTCTACGAGCAGTACTTC. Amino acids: CASSGGGDPVYEQYF. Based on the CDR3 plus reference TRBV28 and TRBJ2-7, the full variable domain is DVKVTQSSRYLVKRTGEKVFLECVQDMDHENMFWYRQDPGLGLRLIYFSYDVKMKEKGDIPEGYSVSREKKERFSLILESASTNQTSMYLCASSGGGDPVYEQYFGPGTRLTVT.

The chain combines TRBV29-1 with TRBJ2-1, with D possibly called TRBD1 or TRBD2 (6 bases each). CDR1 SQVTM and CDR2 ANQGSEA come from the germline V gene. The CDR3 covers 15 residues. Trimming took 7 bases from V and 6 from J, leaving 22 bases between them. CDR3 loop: CSGIVYGGYSNEQFF. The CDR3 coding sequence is TGCAGCGGGATCGTGTACGGGGGCTACTCCAATGAGCAGTTCTTC.

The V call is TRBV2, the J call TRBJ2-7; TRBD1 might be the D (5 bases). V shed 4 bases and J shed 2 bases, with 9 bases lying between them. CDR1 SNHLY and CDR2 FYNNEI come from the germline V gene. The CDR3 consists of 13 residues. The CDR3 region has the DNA TGTGCCAGCAGTGTTGACAGACCCTACGAGCAGTACTTC. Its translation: CASSVDRPYEQYF.

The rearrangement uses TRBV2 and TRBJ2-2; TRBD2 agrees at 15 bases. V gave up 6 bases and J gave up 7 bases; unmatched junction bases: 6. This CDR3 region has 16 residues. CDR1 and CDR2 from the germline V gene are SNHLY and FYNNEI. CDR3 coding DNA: TGTGCCAGCAGGAGGACTAGCGGGGGGGCTGTCGGGGAGCTGTTTTTT. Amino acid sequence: CASRRTSGGAVGELFF.

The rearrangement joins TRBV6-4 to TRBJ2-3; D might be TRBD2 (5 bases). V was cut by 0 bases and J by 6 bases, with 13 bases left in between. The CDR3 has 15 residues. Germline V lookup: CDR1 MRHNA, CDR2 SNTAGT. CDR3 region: CASSDSFGVTDTQYF. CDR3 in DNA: TGTGCCAGCAGTGACTCTTTCGGGGTAACCGATACGCAGTATTTT.

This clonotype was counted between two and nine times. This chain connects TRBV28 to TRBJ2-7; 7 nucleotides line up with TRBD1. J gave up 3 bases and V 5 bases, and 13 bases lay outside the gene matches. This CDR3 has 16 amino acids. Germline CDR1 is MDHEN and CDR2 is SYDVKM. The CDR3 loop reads CASSLGIGTESYEQYF. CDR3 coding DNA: TGTGCCAGCAGTCTTGGAATCGGGACAGAGAGCTACGAGCAGTACTTC.

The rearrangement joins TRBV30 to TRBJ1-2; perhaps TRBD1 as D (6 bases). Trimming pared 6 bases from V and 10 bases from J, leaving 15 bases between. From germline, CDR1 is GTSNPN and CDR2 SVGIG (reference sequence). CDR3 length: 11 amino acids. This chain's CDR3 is CACRGTAIYTF. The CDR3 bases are TGTGCCTGTAGGGGGACGGCTATCTACACCTTC.

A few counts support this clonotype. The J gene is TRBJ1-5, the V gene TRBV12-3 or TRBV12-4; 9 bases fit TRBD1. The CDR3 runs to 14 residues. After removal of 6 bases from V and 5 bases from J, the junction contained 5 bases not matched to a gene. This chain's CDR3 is CASRGTGRHQPQHF. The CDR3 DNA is TGTGCCAGCAGGGGGACAGGGAGGCATCAGCCCCAGCATTTT.

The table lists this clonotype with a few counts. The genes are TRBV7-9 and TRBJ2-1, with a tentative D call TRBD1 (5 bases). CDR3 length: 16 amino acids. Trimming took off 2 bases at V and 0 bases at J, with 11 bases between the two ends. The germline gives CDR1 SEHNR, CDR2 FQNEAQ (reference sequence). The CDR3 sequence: CASSLWGRSSYNEQFF. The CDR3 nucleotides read TGTGCCAGCAGCTTATGGGGCAGGAGCTCCTACAATGAGCAGTTCTTC.

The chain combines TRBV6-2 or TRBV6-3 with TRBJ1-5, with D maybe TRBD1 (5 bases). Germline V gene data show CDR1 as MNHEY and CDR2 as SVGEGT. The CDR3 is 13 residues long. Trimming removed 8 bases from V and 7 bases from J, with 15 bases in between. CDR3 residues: CASRRQGGQPQHF. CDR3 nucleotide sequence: TGTGCCAGCCGGCGGCAGGGAGGACAGCCCCAGCATTTT.

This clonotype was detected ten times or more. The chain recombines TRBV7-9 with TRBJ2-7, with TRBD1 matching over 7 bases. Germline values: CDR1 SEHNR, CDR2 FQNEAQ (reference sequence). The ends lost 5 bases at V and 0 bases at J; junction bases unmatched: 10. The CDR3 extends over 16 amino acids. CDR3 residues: CASSTDRDRDSYEQYF. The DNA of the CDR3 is TGTGCCAGCAGCACGGACCGGGACAGAGACTCCTACGAGCAGTACTTC.

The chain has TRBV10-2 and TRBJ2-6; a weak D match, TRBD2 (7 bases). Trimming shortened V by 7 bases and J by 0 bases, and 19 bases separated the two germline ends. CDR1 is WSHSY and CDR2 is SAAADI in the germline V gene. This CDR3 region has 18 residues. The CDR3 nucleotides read TGCGCCAGCACGAGGGGGGGTTTGGGGGACTCTGGGGCCAACGTCCTGACTTTC. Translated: CASTRGGLGDSGANVLTF.

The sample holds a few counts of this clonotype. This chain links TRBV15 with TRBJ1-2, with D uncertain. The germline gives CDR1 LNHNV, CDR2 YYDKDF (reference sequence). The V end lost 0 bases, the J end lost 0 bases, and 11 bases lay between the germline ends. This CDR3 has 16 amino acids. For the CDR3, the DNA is TGTGCCACCAGCAGAGAAGCCGACGGAACTAACTATGGCTACACCTTC. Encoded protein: CATSREADGTNYGYTF. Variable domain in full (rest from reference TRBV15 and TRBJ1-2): DAMVIQNPRYQVTQFGKPVTLSCSQTLNHNVMYWYQQKSSQAPKLLFHYYDKDFNNEADTPDNFQSRRPNTSFCFLDIRSPGLGDTAMYLCATSREADGTNYGYTFGSGTRLTVV.

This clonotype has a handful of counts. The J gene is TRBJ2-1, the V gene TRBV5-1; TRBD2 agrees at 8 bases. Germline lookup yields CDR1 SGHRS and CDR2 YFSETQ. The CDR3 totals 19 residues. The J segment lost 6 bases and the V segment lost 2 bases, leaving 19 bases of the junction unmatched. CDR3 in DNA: TGCGCCAGCAGCTTTGTCAAGGTCCCGGGAGGGAGCGGACTCAATGAGCAGTTCTTC. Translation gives CASSFVKVPGGSGLNEQFF.

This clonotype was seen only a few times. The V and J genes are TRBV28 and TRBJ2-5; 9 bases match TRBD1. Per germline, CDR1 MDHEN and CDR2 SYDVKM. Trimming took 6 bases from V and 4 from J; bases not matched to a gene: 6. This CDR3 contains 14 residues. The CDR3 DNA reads TGTGCCAGCAGGGGACAGGGTGGGAGAGAGACCCAGTACTTC. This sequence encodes CASRGQGGRETQYF.

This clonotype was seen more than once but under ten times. The CDR3 coding sequence is TGTGCCAGCAGCTTAGATCCTTGGGGGAGGGCCCGTAGAAGCACAGATACGCAGTATTTT. Protein product: CASSLDPWGRARRSTDTQYF. This chain joins TRBV11-2 and TRBJ2-3; 7 nucleotides agree with TRBD2. Per germline, CDR1 SGHAT and CDR2 FQNNGV. This CDR3 has 20 residues. With 0 bases clipped from V and 0 bases from J, the junction kept 15 bases outside the gene matches.

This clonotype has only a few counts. The DNA for the CDR3 is TGTGCCAGCAGCACCGTCCGGGACAGGCGGGAAAATGAGCAGTTCTTC. This gives the protein CASSTVRDRRENEQFF. The rearrangement uses TRBV12-3 or TRBV12-4 and TRBJ2-1; 8 bases fit TRBD1. The junction had 14 bases not matched to a gene; V was cut back by 6 bases and J by 7 bases. CDR3 length equals 16 residues.

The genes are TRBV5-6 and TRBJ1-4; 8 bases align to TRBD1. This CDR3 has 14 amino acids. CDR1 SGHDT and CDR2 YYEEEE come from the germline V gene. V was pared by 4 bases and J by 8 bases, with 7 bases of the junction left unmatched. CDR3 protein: CASSPGQVEEKLFF. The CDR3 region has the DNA TGTGCCAGCAGCCCGGGACAGGTAGAAGAAAAACTGTTTTTT.

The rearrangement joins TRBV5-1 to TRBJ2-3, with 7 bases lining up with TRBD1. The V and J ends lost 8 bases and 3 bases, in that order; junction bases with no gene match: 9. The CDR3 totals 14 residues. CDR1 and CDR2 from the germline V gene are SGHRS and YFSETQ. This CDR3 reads CASQPGQQTDTQYF. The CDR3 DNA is TGCGCCAGTCAACCGGGACAGCAAACAGATACGCAGTATTTT.

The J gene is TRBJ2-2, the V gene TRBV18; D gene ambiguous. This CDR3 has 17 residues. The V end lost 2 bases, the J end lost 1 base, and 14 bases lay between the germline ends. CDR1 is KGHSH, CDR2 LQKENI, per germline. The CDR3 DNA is TGTGCCAGCTCACCAAATACCCACCGCTGGAACACCGGGGAGCTGTTTTTT. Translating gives CASSPNTHRWNTGELFF.